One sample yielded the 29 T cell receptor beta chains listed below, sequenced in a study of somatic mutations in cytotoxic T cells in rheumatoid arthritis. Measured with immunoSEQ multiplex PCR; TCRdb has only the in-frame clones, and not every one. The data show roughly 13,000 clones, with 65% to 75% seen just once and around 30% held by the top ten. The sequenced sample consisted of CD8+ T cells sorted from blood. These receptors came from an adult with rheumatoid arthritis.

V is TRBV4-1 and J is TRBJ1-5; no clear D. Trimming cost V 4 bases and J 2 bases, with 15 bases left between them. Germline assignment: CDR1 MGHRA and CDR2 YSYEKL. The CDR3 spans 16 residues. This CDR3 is CASSRADTQGNQPQHF. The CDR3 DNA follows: TGCGCCAGCAGCCGAGCAGACACCCAGGGCAATCAGCCCCAGCATTTT.

The CDR3 sequence: CASSSRQAGGPYNEQFF. The CDR3 nucleotides read TGTGCCAGCAGCTCCCGCCAGGCGGGGGGCCCCTACAATGAGCAGTTCTTC. The chain employs TRBV9 and TRBJ2-1; 8 bases fit TRBD2. This CDR3 is 17 amino acids long. CDR1 SGDLS and CDR2 YYNGEE come from the germline V gene. V was clipped by 4 bases and J by 2 bases; unmatched bases: 11.

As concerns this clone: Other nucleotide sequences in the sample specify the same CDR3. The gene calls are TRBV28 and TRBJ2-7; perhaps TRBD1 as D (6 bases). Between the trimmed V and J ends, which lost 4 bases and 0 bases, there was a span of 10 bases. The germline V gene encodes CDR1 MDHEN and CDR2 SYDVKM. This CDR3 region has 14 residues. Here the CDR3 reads CASSSRDISYEQYF. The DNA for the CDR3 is TGTGCCAGCAGTTCAAGGGACATCTCCTACGAGCAGTACTTC.

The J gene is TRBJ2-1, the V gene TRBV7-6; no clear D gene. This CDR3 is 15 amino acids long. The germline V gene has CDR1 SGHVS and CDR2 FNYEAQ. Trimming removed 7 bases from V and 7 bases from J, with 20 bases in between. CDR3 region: CASTVGVGGTNEQFF. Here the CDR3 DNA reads TGTGCCAGCACCGTTGGAGTGGGTGGTACAAATGAGCAGTTCTTC.

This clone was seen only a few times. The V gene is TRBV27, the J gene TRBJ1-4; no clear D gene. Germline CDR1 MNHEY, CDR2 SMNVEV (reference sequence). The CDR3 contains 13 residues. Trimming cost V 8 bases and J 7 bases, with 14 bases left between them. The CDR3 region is CASGTQPGEKLFF. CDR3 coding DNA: TGTGCCAGCGGAACGCAGCCGGGTGAAAAACTGTTTTTT.

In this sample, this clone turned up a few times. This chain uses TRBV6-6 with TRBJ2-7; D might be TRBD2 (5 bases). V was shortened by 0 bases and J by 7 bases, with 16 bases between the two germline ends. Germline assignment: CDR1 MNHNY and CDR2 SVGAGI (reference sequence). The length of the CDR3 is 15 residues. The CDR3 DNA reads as TGTGCCAGCAGTTACTCGAGATTGAGGGAAAGGGAGCAGTACTTC. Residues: CASSYSRLREREQYF.

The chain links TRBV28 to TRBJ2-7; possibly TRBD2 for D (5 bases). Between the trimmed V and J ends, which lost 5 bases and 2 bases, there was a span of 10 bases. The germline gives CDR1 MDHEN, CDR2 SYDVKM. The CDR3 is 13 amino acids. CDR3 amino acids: CASSLRGPYEQYF. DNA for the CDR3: TGTGCCAGCAGTCTCCGGGGTCCCTACGAGCAGTACTTC. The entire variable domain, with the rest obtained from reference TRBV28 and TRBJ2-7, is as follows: DVKVTQSSRYLVKRTGEKVFLECVQDMDHENMFWYRQDPGLGLRLIYFSYDVKMKEKGDIPEGYSVSREKKERFSLILESASTNQTSMYLCASSLRGPYEQYFGPGTRLTVT.

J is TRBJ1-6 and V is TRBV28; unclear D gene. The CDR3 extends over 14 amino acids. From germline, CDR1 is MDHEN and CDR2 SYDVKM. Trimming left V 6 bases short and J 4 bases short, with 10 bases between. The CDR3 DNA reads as TGTGCCAGCAGGCCGGGGAAATATAATTCACCCCTCCACTTT. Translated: CASRPGKYNSPLHF.

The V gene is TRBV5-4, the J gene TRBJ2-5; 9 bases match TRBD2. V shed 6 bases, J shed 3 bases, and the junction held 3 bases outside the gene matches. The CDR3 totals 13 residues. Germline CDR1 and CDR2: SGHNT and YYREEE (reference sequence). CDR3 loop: CASTLAGKETQYF. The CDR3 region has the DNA TGTGCCAGCACCCTAGCGGGGAAAGAGACCCAGTACTTC.

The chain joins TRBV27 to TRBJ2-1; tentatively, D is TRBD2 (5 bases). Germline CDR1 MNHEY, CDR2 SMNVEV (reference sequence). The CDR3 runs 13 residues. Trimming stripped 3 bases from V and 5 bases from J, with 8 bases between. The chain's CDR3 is CASSLAGDNEQFF. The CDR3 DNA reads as TGTGCCAGCAGTTTGGCCGGGGACAATGAGCAGTTCTTC.

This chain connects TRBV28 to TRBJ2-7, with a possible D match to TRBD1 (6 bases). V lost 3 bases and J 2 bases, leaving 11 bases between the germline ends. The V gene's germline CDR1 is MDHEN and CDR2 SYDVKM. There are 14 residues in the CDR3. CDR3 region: CASSFGQGPYEQYF. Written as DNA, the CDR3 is TGTGCCAGCAGTTTTGGTCAGGGGCCCTACGAGCAGTACTTC.

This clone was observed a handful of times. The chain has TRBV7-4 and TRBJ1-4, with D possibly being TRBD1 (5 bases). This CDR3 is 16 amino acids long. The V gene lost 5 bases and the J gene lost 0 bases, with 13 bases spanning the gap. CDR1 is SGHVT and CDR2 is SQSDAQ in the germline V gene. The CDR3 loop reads CASSLDGGTTNEKLFF. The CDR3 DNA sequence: TGTGCCAGCAGCCTCGACGGGGGTACAACTAATGAAAAACTGTTTTTT.

As DNA, the CDR3 is TGTGCCAGCAGTTTCACAGGGGGGACTGAAGCTTTCTTT. Translating it yields CASSFTGGTEAFF. The J gene is TRBJ1-1, the V gene TRBV6-5; TRBD1 aligns across 8 bases. Germline CDR1 is MNHEY and CDR2 is SVGAGI. After removal of 4 bases from V and 5 bases from J, the junction contained 3 bases not matched to a gene. This CDR3 has 13 amino acids.

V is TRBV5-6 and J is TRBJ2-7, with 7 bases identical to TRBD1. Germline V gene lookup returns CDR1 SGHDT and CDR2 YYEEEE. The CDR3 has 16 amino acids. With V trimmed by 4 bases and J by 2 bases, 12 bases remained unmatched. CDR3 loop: CASSTTGATVTYEQYF. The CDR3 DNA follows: TGTGCCAGCAGCACAACAGGGGCCACAGTAACCTACGAGCAGTACTTC.

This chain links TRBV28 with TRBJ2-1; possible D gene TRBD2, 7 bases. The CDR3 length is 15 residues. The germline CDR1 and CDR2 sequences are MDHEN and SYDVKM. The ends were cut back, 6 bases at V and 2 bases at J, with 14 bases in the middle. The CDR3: CASREGGLPYNEQFF. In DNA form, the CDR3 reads TGTGCCAGCAGGGAGGGGGGGCTCCCCTACAATGAGCAGTTCTTC.

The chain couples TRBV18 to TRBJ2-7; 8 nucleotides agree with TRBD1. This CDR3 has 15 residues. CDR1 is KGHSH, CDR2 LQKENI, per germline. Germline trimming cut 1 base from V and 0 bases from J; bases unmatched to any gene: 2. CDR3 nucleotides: TGTGCCAGCTCACCACGGGACAGGACCTCCTACGAGCAGTACTTC. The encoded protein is CASSPRDRTSYEQYF.

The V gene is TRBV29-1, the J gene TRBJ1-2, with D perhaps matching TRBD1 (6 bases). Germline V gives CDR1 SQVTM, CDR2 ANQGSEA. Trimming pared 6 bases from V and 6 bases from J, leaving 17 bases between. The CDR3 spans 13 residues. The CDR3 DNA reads TGCAGCGTGCTTTTTGACAGGACGAATGGCTACACCTTC. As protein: CSVLFDRTNGYTF.

CDR3 amino acids: CSVLRSTGELFF. The CDR3 DNA is TGCAGCGTGCTGAGGTCCACCGGGGAGCTGTTTTTT. The chain employs TRBV29-1 and TRBJ2-2; D not resolved. Germline V gene lookup returns CDR1 SQVTM and CDR2 ANQGSEA. The CDR3 loop spans 12 amino acids. V was trimmed by 6 bases and J by 4 bases, leaving 9 bases between them.

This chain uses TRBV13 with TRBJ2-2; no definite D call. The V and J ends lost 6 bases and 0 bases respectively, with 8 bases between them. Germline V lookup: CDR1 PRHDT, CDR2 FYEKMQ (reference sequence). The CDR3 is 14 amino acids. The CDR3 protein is CASRRQSNTGELFF. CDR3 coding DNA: TGTGCCAGCAGGAGGCAGTCGAACACCGGGGAGCTGTTTTTT.

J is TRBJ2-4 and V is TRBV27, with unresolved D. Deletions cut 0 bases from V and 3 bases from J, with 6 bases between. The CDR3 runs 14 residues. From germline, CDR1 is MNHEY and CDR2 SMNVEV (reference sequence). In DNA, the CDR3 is TGTGCCAGCAGTTTATCATACAGCAAAAACATTCAGTACTTC. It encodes CASSLSYSKNIQYF.

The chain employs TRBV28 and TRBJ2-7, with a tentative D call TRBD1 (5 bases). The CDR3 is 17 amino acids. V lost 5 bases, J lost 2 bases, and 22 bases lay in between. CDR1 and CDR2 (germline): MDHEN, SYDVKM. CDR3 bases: TGTGCCAGCAGTCCCTCGGACCGGCAGGACAACCCCTACGAGCAGTACTTC. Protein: CASSPSDRQDNPYEQYF.

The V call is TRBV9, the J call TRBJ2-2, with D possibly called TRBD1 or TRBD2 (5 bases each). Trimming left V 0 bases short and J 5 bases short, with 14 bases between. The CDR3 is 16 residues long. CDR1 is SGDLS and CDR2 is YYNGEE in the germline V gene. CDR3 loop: CASSVGWGPGTGELFF. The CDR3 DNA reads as TGTGCCAGCAGCGTAGGTTGGGGCCCGGGGACCGGGGAGCTGTTTTTT.

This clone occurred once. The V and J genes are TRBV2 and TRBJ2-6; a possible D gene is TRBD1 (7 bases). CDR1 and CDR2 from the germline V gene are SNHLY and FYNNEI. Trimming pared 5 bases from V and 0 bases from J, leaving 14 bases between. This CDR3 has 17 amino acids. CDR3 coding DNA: TGTGCCAGCAGTCAGGGACAGCGGGCCTCTGGGGCCAACGTCCTGACTTTC. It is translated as CASSQGQRASGANVLTF.

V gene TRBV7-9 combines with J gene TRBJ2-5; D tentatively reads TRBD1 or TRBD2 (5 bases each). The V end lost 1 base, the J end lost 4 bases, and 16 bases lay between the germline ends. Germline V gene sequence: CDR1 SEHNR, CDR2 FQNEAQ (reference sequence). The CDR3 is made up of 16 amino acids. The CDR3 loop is CASSLDWDPGRETQYF. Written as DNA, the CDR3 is TGTGCCAGCAGCTTAGATTGGGACCCAGGGAGAGAGACCCAGTACTTC.

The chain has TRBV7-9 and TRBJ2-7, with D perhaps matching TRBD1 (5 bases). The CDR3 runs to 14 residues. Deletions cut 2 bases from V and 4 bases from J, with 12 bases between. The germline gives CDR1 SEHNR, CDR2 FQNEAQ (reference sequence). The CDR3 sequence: CASSLTIGHYEQYF. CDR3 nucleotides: TGTGCCAGCAGCTTAACAATTGGACATTACGAGCAGTACTTC.

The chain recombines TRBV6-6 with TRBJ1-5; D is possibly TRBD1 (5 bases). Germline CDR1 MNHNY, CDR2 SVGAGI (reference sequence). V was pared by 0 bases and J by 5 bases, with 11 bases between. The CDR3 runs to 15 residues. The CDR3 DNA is TGTGCCAGCAGTTACTCGACGGGGGAGGATCAGCCCCAGCATTTT. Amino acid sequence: CASSYSTGEDQPQHF.

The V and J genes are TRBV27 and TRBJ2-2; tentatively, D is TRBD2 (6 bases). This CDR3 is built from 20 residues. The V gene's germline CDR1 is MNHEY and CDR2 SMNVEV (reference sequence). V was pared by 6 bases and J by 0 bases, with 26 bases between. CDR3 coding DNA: TGTGCCAGCAGCAATAACGGGCTAGCGATACCCACCCCGAACACCGGGGAGCTGTTTTTT. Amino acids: CASSNNGLAIPTPNTGELFF.

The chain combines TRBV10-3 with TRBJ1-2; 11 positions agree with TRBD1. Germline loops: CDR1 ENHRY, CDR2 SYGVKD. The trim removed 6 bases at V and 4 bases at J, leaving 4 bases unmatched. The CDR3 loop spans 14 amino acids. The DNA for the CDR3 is TGTGCCATCAGATGGGACAGGGGGGGCTATGGCTACACCTTC. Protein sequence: CAIRWDRGGYGYTF.

The CDR3 DNA sequence: TGTGCCATCAGAACTAGCGGGGACACAGATACGCAGTATTTT. It translates to CAIRTSGDTDTQYF. V is TRBV10-3 and J is TRBJ2-3; 10 bases line up with TRBD2. CDR3 length: 14 amino acids. V shed 6 bases, J shed 2 bases, and the junction held 2 bases outside the gene matches. Germline CDR1 reads ENHRY; CDR2 reads SYGVKD.